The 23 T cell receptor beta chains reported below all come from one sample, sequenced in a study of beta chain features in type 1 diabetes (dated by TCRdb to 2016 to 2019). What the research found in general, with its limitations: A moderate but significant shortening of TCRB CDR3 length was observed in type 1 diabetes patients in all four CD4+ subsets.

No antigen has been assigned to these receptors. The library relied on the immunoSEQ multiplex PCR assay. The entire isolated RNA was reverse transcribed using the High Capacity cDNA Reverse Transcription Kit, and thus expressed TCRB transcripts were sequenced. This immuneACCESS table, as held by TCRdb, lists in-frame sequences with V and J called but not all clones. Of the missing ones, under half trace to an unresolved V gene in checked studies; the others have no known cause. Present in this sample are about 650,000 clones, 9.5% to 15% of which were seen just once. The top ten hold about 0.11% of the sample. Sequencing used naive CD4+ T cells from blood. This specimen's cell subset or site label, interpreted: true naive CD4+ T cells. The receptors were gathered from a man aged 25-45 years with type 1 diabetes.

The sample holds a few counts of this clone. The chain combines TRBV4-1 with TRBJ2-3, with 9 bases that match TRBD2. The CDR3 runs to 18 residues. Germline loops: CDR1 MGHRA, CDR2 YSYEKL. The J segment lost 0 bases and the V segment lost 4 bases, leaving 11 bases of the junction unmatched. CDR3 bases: TGCGCCAGCAGCCCCCCTAGCGGGGCATATACTAGCACAGATACGCAGTATTTT. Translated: CASSPPSGAYTSTDTQYF.

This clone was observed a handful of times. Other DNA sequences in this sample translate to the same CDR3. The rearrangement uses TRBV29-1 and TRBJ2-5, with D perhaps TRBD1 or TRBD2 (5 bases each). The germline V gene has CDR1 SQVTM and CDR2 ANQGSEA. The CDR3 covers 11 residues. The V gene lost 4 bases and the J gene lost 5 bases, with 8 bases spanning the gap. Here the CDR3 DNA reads TGCAGCGTTGGGGGCGGGGAGACCCAGTACTTC. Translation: CSVGGGETQYF.

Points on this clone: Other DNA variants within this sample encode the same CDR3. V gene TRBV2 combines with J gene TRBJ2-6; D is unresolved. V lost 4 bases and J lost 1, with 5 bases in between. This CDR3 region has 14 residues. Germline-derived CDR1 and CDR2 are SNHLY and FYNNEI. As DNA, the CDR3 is TGTGCCAGCAGTGCAGAATCTGGGGCCAACGTCCTGACTTTC. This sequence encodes CASSAESGANVLTF.

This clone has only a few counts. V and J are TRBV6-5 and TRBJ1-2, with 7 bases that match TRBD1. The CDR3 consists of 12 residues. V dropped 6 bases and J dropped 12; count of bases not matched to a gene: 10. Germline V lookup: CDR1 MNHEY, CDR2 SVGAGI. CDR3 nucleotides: TGTGCCAGCAGATCCCCGGACAGGAAAGACACCTTC. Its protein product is CASRSPDRKDTF.

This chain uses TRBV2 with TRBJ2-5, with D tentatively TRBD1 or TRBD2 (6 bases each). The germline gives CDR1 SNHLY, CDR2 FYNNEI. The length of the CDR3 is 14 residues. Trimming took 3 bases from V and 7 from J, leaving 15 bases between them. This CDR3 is CASSDGGPEGTQYF. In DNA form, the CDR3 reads TGTGCCAGCAGTGACGGGGGCCCCGAAGGGACCCAGTACTTC.

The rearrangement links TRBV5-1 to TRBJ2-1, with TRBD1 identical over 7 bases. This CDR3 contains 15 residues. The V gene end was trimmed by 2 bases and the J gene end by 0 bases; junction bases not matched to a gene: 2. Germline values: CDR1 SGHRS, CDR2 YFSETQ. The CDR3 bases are TGCGCCAGCAGCTTCGGACAGGACTCCTACAATGAGCAGTTCTTC. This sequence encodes CASSFGQDSYNEQFF.

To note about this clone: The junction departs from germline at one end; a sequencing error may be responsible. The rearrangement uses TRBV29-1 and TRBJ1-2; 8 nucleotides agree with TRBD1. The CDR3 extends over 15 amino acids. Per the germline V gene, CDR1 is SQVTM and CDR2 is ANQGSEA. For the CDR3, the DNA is TGCAGCGCTACCAAAGCGGGACAGGACCACTATGACTACACCTTC. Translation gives CSATKAGQDHYDYTF.

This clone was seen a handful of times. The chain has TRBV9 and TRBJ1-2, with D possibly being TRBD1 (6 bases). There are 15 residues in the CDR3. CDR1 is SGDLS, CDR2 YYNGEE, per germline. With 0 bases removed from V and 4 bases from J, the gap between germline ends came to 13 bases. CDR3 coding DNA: TGTGCCAGCAGCGTAGGAGCCGACAGGAGCTATGGCTACACCTTC. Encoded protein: CASSVGADRSYGYTF.

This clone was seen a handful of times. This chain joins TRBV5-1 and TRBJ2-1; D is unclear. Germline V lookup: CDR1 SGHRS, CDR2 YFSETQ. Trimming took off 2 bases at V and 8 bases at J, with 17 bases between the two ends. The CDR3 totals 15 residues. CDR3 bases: TGCGCCAGCAGCTTCACCGAGGCAGCCTTCGATGAGCAGTTCTTC. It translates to CASSFTEAAFDEQFF. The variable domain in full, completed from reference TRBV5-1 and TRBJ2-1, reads KAGVTQTPRYLIKTRGQQVTLSCSPISGHRSVSWYQQTPGQGLQFLFEYFSETQRNKGNFPGRFSGRQFSNSRSEMNVSTLELGDSALYLCASSFTEAAFDEQFFGPGTRLTVL.

This CDR3 is CSVNLYREGTYNEQFF. The CDR3 nucleotides read TGCAGCGTAAATCTTTACAGGGAAGGCACCTACAATGAGCAGTTCTTC. The chain has TRBV29-1 and TRBJ2-1; D perhaps matches TRBD1 (6 bases). This CDR3 is 16 amino acids long. Germline V gene sequence: CDR1 SQVTM, CDR2 ANQGSEA. The V end was cut by 6 bases, the J end by 2 bases, with 20 bases between.

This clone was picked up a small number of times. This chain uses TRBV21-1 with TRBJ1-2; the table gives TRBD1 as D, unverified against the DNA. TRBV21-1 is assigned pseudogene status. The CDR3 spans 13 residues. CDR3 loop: CATSRDRRYGYTF. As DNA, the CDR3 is TGTGCCACCTCCCGGGACAGACGATATGGCTACACCTTC.

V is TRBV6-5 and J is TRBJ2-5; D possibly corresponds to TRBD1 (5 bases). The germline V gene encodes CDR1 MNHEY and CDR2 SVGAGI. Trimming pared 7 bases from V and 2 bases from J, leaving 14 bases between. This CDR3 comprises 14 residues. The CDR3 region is CASTTSSGQETQYF. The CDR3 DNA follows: TGTGCCAGCACCACTTCTTCAGGGCAAGAGACCCAGTACTTC.

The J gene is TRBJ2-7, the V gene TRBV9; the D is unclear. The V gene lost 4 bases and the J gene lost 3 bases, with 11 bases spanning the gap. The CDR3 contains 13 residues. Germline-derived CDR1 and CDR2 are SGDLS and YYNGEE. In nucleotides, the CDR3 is TGTGCCAGCAGCCGTACCTCTTTCTACGAGCAGTACTTC. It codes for CASSRTSFYEQYF.

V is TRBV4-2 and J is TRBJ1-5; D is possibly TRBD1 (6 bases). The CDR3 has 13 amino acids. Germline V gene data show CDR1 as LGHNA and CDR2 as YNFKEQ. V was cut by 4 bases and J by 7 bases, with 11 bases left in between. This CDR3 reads CASSPGRGQPQHF. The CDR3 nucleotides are TGTGCCAGCAGCCCCGGCAGGGGCCAGCCCCAGCATTTT.

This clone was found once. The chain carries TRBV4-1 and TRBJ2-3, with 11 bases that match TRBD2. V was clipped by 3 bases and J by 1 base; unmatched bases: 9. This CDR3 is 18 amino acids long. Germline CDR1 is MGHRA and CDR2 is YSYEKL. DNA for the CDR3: TGCGCCAGCAGCCAGGACTTCACTAGCGGGGGAGGCACAGATACGCAGTATTTT. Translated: CASSQDFTSGGGTDTQYF.

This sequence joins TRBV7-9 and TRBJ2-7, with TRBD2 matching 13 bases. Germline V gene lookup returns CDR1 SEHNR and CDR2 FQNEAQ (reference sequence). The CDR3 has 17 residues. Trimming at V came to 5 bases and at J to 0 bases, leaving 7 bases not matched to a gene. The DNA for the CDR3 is TGTGCCAGCAGCCGCTTCGGGACTAGCGGGGCCTCCTACGAGCAGTACTTC. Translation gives CASSRFGTSGASYEQYF.

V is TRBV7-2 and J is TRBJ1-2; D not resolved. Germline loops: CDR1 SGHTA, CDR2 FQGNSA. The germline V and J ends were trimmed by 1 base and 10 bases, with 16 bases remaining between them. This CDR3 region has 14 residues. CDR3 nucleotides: TGTGCCAGCAGCTTAGACAGCGTTTTAACCGACTACACCTTC. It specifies CASSLDSVLTDYTF.

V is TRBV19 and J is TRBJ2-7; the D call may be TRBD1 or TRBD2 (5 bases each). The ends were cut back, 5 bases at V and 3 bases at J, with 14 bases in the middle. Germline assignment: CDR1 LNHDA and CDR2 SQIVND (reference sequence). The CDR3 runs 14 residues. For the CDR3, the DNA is TGTGCCAGTAGTCTACAGCGGCAGGGCTACGAGCAGTACTTC. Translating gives CASSLQRQGYEQYF.

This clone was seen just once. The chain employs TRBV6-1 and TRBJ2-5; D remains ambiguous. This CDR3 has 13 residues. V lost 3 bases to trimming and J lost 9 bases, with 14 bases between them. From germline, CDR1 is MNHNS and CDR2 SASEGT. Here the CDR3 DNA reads TGTGCCAGCAGTGATTCGGGTAGGGTGGCCCAGTACTTC. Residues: CASSDSGRVAQYF.

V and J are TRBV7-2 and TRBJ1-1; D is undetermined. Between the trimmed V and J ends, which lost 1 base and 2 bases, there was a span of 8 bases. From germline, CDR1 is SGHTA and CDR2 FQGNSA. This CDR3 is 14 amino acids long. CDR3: CASSLGWANTEAFF. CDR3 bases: TGTGCCAGCAGCTTAGGCTGGGCCAACACTGAAGCTTTCTTT.

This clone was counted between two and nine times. CDR3 sequence (DNA): TGTGCCAGCAGCCTCGGGACTAGCCCCTACAATGAGCAGTTCTTC. Encoded protein: CASSLGTSPYNEQFF. The chain is built from TRBV5-6 and TRBJ2-1, with 9 bases identical to TRBD2. The junction had 4 bases not matched to a gene; V was cut back by 4 bases and J by 2 bases. The CDR3 runs to 15 residues. CDR1 and CDR2 (germline): SGHDT, YYEEEE.

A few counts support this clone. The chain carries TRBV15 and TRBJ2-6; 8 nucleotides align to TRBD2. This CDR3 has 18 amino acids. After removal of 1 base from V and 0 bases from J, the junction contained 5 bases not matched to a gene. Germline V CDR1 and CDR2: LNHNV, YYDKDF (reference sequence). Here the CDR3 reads CATSRAGGAHSGANVLTF. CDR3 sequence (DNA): TGTGCCACCAGCAGAGCCGGGGGGGCCCACTCTGGGGCCAACGTCCTGACTTTC.

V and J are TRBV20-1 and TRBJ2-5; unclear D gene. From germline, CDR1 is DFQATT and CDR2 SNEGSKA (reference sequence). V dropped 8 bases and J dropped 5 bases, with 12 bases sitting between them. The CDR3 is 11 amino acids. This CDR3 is CSLRQGETQYF. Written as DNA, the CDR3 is TGCAGTTTAAGACAAGGGGAGACCCAGTACTTC.